This entry features one T cell receptor (beta chain) sequence. These data belong to a study of blood T cell repertoires in COVID-19. Across the whole study: From T cells, B-cell-depleted T cells, or PBMCs came the material, which was cDNA or gDNA.

The assay was immunoSEQ multiplex PCR, and TCRdb's table has in-frame clones only and misses some. Found here are 470,000 or so clones, approximately 83% of them singletons; the top ten hold roughly 3.2%. From germline, CDR1 is SNHLY and CDR2 FYNNEI. CDR3 size: 14 residues. Trimming shortened V by 6 bases and J by 5 bases, and 14 bases separated the two germline ends. The chain employs TRBV2 and TRBJ1-5, with a weak D call TRBD1 (6 bases). This TCR came from a human donor in a cohort sampled during active COVID-19. Sequenced input: peripheral blood. Here the CDR3 DNA reads TGTGCCAGCAGCGTAGACAGGCATTATCAGCCCCAGCATTTT. Amino acid sequence: CASSVDRHYQPQHF.